Presented here are 10 T cell receptor beta chains from one specimen sequenced in a study of shared clonotypes between healthy human individuals. Generated by immunoSEQ multiplex PCR, the TCRdb table keeps only in-frame clones and is missing some. The repertoire holds 2 million or so clones, with 85% to 95% as singletons. The source material was naive CD4+ T cells sorted from blood. Subset reported: CD45RA+ positively selected. The receptors originated from a man between 18 and 35 years old in good health.

The V gene is TRBV6-5, the J gene TRBJ2-3, with TRBD1 as a possible D gene (6 bases). This CDR3 spans 12 amino acids. Trimming removed 8 bases from V and 6 bases from J, with 12 bases in between. Germline V gene data show CDR1 as MNHEY and CDR2 as SVGAGI. The CDR3 region is CASRTRGDTQYF. The CDR3 DNA reads TGTGCCAGCCGGACGAGGGGGGATACGCAGTATTTT.

The chain is built from TRBV6-5 and TRBJ1-6, with D perhaps TRBD1 (6 bases). The germline CDR1 and CDR2 sequences are MNHEY and SVGAGI. V lost 6 bases, J lost 9 bases, and 18 bases lay in between. CDR3 length: 15 residues. The CDR3 loop reads CASRGTDRRGSPLHF. Written as DNA, the CDR3 is TGTGCCAGCAGGGGCACCGACAGGCGCGGTTCACCCCTCCACTTT.

This rearrangement joins TRBV4-1 to TRBJ2-5; D remains unclear. Germline V gene lookup returns CDR1 MGHRA and CDR2 YSYEKL. The CDR3 sequence is 11 residues long. The V gene lost 5 bases and the J gene lost 8 bases, with 9 bases spanning the gap. This CDR3 reads CASSYHGTQYF. CDR3 bases: TGCGCCAGCAGCTACCACGGAACCCAGTACTTC.

The chain links TRBV6-6 to TRBJ1-4, with unresolved D. Germline assignment: CDR1 MNHNY and CDR2 SVGAGI (reference sequence). Between the trimmed V and J ends, which lost 7 bases and 0 bases, there was a span of 9 bases. The length of the CDR3 is 14 residues. The CDR3: CASTAETTNEKLFF. As DNA, the CDR3 is TGTGCCAGCACCGCTGAAACAACTAATGAAAAACTGTTTTTT.

Points on this clone: Other DNA variants within this sample encode the same CDR3. V usage is TRBV6-5 and J usage is TRBJ2-7; D ambiguous. The CDR3 runs to 11 residues. Between the trimmed V and J ends, which lost 6 bases and 3 bases, there was a span of 6 bases. Germline V CDR1 and CDR2: MNHEY, SVGAGI. CDR3 in DNA: TGTGCCAGCAGCCGACTCTACGAGCAGTACTTC. Protein sequence: CASSRLYEQYF.

The chain combines TRBV18 with TRBJ2-5; D possibly matches TRBD1 or TRBD2 (5 bases each). The V end lost 3 bases, the J end lost 5 bases, and 13 bases lay between the germline ends. Germline V gene sequence: CDR1 KGHSH, CDR2 LQKENI. The CDR3 is 14 amino acids. For the CDR3, the DNA is TGTGCCAGCTCACCCTGGGACCGCGTGGAGACCCAGTACTTC. It specifies CASSPWDRVETQYF.

The V and J genes are TRBV20-1 and TRBJ1-2; D is ambiguous. This CDR3 region has 11 residues. V was trimmed by 5 bases and J by 4 bases, leaving 8 bases between them. Germline values: CDR1 DFQATT, CDR2 SNEGSKA (reference sequence). CDR3 protein: CSAPNGYGYTF. The DNA of the CDR3 is TGCAGTGCTCCGAATGGCTATGGCTACACCTTC.

The chain uses TRBV11-2 and TRBJ1-4; 8 positions match TRBD1. Germline values: CDR1 SGHAT, CDR2 FQNNGV. This CDR3 contains 16 residues. V lost 3 bases and J lost 0; bases outside the gene matches: 3. CDR3 in amino acids: CASSFVTGATNEKLFF. DNA for the CDR3: TGTGCCAGCAGCTTTGTGACAGGGGCAACTAATGAAAAACTGTTTTTT. The full variable domain, in which reference TRBV11-2 and TRBJ1-4 provide the parts outside the CDR3, is EAGVAQSPRYKIIEKRQSVAFWCNPISGHATLYWYQQILGQGPKLLIQFQNNGVVDDSQLPKDRFSAERLKGVDSTLKIQPAKLEDSAVYLCASSFVTGATNEKLFFGSGTQLSVL.

This sequence joins TRBV7-2 and TRBJ1-1, with D tentatively TRBD1 (5 bases). Trimming removed 2 bases from V and 5 bases from J, with 12 bases in between. Germline V gene lookup returns CDR1 SGHTA and CDR2 FQGNSA. CDR3 length equals 14 residues. CDR3 region: CASSLWQGETEAFF. The CDR3, as DNA: TGTGCCAGCAGCTTATGGCAGGGTGAAACTGAAGCTTTCTTT.

The chain couples TRBV27 to TRBJ2-2; 8 bases map to TRBD2. CDR1 and CDR2 from the germline V gene are MNHEY and SMNVEV (reference sequence). This CDR3 is 17 amino acids long. J lost 4 bases, V lost 5 bases, and 12 bases had no gene match. This CDR3 is CASSTPGGRKSTGELFF. The CDR3 DNA reads TGTGCCAGCAGTACTCCGGGGGGGCGGAAGTCCACCGGGGAGCTGTTTTTT.